The 5 T cell receptor beta chains below come from one sample, sequenced in a study of Ad26.COV2.S vaccination and SARS-CoV-2 variants. Sequencing was performed with immunoSEQ multiplex PCR; in TCRdb, only in-frame clones are kept and a portion is missing. The sample lists some 520,000 clones; 87% were seen once. Treatment reported: approximately 18 received Ad26.COV2.S at low or high dose, single or two shots; five or six received placebo; per-sample allocation not given. The investigators took samples on day 63 after the first vaccine or placebo injection. This specimen consisted of peripheral blood, obtained in a trial of Ad26.COV2.S vaccine versus placebo. These receptors were taken from a person between 18 and 65 years old who received the Ad26.COV2.S COVID-19 vaccine or a placebo.

The CDR3 sequence: CASSEQGLMNTEAFF. The CDR3 nucleotides read TGTGCCAGCAGTGAACAGGGGCTAATGAACACTGAAGCTTTCTTT. This chain joins TRBV6-1 and TRBJ1-1; TRBD1 might be the D (6 bases). V lost 2 bases and J 0 bases, leaving 10 bases between the germline ends. The CDR3 length is 15 residues. Germline CDR1 reads MNHNS; CDR2 reads SASEGT.

The rearrangement links TRBV6-5 to TRBJ2-7; 9 nucleotides align to TRBD1. V was clipped by 6 bases and J by 5 bases; unmatched bases: 5. The CDR3 runs 13 residues. Germline CDR1 is MNHEY and CDR2 is SVGAGI. The CDR3 DNA is TGTGCCAGCAGGAGGGACAGGGACCACGAGCAGTACTTC. Its translation: CASRRDRDHEQYF.

This chain joins TRBV30 and TRBJ1-6, with D perhaps TRBD1 (6 bases). V gave up 2 bases and J gave up 10 bases, with 15 bases separating them. Germline CDR1 is GTSNPN and CDR2 is SVGIG (reference sequence). This CDR3 region has 14 residues. In nucleotides, the CDR3 is TGTGCCTGGAGTACGACGGGGGCTGGATCACCCCTCCACTTT. This encodes CAWSTTGAGSPLHF.

The chain employs TRBV10-3 and TRBJ2-7; D gene uncertain. This CDR3 has 14 residues. Germline V CDR1 and CDR2: ENHRY, SYGVKD. Trimming removed 4 bases from V and 0 bases from J, with 10 bases in between. This CDR3 reads CAISGSGSSYEQYF. The CDR3 DNA sequence: TGTGCCATCAGTGGTTCCGGCAGCTCCTACGAGCAGTACTTC.

V is TRBV25-1 and J is TRBJ2-3; D call uncertain. CDR3 size: 13 residues. The germline V and J ends were trimmed by 0 bases and 9 bases, with 10 bases remaining between them. Germline assignment: CDR1 MGHDK and CDR2 SYGVNS. The CDR3: CASSEYGKNTQYF. The CDR3 nucleotides read TGTGCCAGCAGTGAATATGGGAAAAACACGCAGTATTTT.